This T cell receptor (beta chain) stems from a study of T cell responses to AZD1222 COVID-19 vaccine. Study-level points and caveats: Nearly half of spike-specific TCRs reportedly target variant regions that are unmutated in the B.1.351 and B.1.1.7 variants. Every sample of the repertoires postdated the peak T cell response. Spike-wide vaccine-associated CD4 TCRs dominated at 160-218 and 743-854. Increases in Spike-specific TCR breadth and depth were seen after two AZD1222 doses.

This CDR3 spans 13 amino acids. Trimming shortened V by 3 bases and J by 6 bases, and 6 bases separated the two germline ends. Germline V lookup: CDR1 WNHNN, CDR2 SYGVQD (reference sequence). Of note for this clone: Its cognate antigen is unknown.

Repertoires were generated with immunoSEQ multiplex PCR, while TCRdb's copy carries only in-frame clones and drops some. The sample lists approximately 160,000 clones, approximately 90% occurring once. V and J are TRBV10-1 and TRBJ1-6; no clear D gene. Sequences were derived from peripheral blood, sampled on day 0 of AZD1222 vaccination. The TCR was taken from an adult in good health. The DNA for the CDR3 is TGCGCCAGCAGTGAAGCGGTTAATTCACCCCTCCACTTT. It translates to CASSEAVNSPLHF.